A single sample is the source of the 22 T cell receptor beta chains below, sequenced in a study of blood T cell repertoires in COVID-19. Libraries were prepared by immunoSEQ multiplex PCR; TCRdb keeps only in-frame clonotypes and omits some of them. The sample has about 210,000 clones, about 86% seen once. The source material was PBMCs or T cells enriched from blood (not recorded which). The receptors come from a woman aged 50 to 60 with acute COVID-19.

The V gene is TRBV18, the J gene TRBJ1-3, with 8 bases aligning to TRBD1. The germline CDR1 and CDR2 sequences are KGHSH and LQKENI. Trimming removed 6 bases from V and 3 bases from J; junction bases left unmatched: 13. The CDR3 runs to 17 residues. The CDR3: CASSRDRTHQIGNTIYF. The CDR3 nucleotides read TGTGCCAGCTCCAGGGACAGGACCCACCAGATTGGAAACACCATATATTTT. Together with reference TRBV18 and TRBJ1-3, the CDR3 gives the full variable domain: NAGVMQNPRHLVRRRGQEARLRCSPMKGHSHVYWYRQLPEEGLKFMVYLQKENIIDESGMPKERFSAEFPKEGPSILRIQQVVRGDSAAYFCASSRDRTHQIGNTIYFGEGSWLTVV.

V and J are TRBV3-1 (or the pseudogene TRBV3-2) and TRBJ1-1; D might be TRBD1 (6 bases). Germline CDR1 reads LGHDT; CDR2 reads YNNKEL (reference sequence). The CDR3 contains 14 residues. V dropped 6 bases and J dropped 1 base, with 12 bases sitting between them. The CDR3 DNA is TGTGCCAGCAGGGGAGGGGGTTCGAACACTGAAGCTTTCTTT. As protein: CASRGGGSNTEAFF.

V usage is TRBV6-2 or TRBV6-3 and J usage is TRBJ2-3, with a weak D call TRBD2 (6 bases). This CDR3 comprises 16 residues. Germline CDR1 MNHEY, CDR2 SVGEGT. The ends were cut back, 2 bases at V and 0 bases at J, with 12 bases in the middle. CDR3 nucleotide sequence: TGTGCCAGCAGTTACGGGACGGGGACTAGCACAGATACGCAGTATTTT. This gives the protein CASSYGTGTSTDTQYF.

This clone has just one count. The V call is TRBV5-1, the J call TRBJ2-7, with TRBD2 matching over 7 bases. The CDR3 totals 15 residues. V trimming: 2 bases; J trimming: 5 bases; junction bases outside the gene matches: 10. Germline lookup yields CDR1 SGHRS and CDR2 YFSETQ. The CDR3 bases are TGCGCCAGCAGCTTCACAGCGGCGGGAGACCACGAGCAGTACTTC. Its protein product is CASSFTAAGDHEQYF. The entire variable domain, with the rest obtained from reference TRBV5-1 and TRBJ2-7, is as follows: KAGVTQTPRYLIKTRGQQVTLSCSPISGHRSVSWYQQTPGQGLQFLFEYFSETQRNKGNFPGRFSGRQFSNSRSEMNVSTLELGDSALYLCASSFTAAGDHEQYFGPGTRLTVT.

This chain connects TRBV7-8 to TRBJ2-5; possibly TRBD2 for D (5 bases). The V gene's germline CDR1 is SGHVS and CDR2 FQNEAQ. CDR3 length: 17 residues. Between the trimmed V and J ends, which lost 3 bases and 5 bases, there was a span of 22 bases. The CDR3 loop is CASSFSVRLPRAETQYF. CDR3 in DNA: TGTGCCAGCAGCTTTAGCGTAAGACTCCCTAGGGCGGAGACCCAGTACTTC.

The CDR3 sequence is CASSVDLVSYEQYF. The CDR3 DNA is TGTGCCAGCAGCGTAGACCTGGTGAGCTACGAGCAGTACTTC. The chain is built from TRBV9 and TRBJ2-7; D is uncertain. There are 14 residues in the CDR3. The V end lost 0 bases, the J end lost 3 bases, and 10 bases lay between the germline ends. Germline V gives CDR1 SGDLS, CDR2 YYNGEE.

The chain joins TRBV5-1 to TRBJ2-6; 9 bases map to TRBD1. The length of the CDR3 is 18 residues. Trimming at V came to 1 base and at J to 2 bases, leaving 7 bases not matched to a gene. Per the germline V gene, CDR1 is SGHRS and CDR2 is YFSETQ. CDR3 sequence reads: CASSLIQGALTGANVLTF. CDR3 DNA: TGCGCCAGCAGCTTGATACAGGGGGCATTGACTGGGGCCAACGTCCTGACTTTC.

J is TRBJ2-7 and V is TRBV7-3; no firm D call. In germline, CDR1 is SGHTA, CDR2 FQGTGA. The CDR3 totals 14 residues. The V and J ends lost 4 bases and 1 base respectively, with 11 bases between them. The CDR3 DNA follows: TGTGCCAGCAGCTCCTCCAGGAATTCCTACGAGCAGTACTTC. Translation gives CASSSSRNSYEQYF.

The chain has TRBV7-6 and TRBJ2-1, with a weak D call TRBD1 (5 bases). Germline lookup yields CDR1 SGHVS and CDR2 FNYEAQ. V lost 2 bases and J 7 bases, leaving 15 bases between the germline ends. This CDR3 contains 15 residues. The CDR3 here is CASSLRAGQANEQFF. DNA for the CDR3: TGTGCCAGCAGCTTAAGGGCTGGACAAGCGAATGAGCAGTTCTTC.

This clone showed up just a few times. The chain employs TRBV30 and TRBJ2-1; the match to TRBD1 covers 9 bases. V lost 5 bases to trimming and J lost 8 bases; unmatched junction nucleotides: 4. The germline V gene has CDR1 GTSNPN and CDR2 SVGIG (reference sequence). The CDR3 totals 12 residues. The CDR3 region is CAWGGQGDEQFF. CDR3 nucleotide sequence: TGTGCCTGGGGGGGACAGGGAGATGAGCAGTTCTTC.

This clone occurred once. In DNA form, the CDR3 reads TGTGCCAGCAGCTTAGCGGAGGGTAGCACTGAAGCTTTCTTT. Encoded protein: CASSLAEGSTEAFF. The chain joins TRBV7-2 to TRBJ1-1; the D is unclear. V lost 0 bases to trimming and J lost 4 bases, with 9 bases between them. Germline CDR1 SGHTA, CDR2 FQGNSA. There are 14 residues in the CDR3.

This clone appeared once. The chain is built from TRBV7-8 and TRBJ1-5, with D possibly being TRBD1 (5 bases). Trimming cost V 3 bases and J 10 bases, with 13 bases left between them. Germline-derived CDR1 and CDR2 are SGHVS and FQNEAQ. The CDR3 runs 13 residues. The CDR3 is CASSFDSTPPQHF. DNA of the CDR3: TGTGCCAGCAGCTTCGACAGCACTCCACCCCAGCATTTT. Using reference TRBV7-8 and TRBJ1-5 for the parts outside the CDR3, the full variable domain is GAGVSQSPRYKVAKRGQDVALRCDPISGHVSLFWYQQALGQGPEFLTYFQNEAQLDKSGLPSDRFFAERPEGSVSTLKIQRTQQEDSAVYLCASSFDSTPPQHFGDGTRLSIL.

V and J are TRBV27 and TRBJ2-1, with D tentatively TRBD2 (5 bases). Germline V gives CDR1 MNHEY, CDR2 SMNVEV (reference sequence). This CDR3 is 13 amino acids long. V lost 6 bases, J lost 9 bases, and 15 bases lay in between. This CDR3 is CASRGIVRGEQFF. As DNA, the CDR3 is TGTGCCAGCAGGGGTATCGTTCGGGGTGAGCAGTTCTTC.

The CDR3 DNA follows: TGTGCCAGCAGCTTTTTTTCAGACCAAGAGACCCAGTACTTC. It codes for CASSFFSDQETQYF. This sequence joins TRBV7-9 and TRBJ2-5; D is ambiguous. The V gene lost 3 bases and the J gene lost 0 bases, with 8 bases spanning the gap. This CDR3 spans 14 amino acids. Germline V gene data show CDR1 as SEHNR and CDR2 as FQNEAQ (reference sequence).

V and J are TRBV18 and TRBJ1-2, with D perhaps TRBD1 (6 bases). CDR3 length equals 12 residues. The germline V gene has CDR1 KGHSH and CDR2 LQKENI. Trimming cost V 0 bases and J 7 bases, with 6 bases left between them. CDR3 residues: CASSPPGAGYTF. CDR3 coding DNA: TGTGCCAGCTCACCACCGGGGGCTGGCTACACCTTC.

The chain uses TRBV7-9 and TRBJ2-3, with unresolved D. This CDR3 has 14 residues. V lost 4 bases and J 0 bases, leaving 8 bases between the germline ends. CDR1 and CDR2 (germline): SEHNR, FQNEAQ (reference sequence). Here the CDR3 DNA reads TGTGCCAGCAGCTCACAAATTAGCACAGATACGCAGTATTTT. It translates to CASSSQISTDTQYF.

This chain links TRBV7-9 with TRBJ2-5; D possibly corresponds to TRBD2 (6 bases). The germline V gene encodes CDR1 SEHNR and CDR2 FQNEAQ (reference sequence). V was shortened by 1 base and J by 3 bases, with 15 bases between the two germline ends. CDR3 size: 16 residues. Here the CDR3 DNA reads TGTGCCAGCAGCTTAGGGAGGAGCGGAGGGAAAGAGACCCAGTACTTC. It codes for CASSLGRSGGKETQYF.

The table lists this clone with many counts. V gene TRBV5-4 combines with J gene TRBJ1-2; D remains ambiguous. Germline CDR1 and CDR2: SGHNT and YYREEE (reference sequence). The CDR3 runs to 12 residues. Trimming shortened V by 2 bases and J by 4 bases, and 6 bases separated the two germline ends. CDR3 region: CASSLDIYGYTF. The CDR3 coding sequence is TGTGCCAGCAGCTTAGACATCTATGGCTACACCTTC.

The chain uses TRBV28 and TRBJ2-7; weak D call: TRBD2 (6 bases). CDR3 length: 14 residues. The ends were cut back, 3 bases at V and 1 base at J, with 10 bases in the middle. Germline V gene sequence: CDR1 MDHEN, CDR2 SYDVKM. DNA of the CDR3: TGTGCCAGCAGTTTGCGGGGAATTTCCTACGAGCAGTACTTC. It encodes CASSLRGISYEQYF. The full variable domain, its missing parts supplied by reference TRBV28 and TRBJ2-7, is DVKVTQSSRYLVKRTGEKVFLECVQDMDHENMFWYRQDPGLGLRLIYFSYDVKMKEKGDIPEGYSVSREKKERFSLILESASTNQTSMYLCASSLRGISYEQYFGPGTRLTVT.

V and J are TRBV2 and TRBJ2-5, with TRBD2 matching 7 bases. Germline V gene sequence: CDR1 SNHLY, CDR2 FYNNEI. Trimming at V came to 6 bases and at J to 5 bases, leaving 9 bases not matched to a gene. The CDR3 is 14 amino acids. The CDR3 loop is CASRGTSVRETQYF. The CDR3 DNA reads TGTGCCAGCAGGGGAACTAGCGTCCGGGAGACCCAGTACTTC.

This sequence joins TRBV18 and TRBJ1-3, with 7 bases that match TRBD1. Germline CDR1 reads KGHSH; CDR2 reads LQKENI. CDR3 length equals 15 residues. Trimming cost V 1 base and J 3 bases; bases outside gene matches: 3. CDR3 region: CASSPQGADGNTIYF. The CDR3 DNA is TGTGCCAGCTCACCACAGGGGGCTGATGGAAACACCATATATTTT.

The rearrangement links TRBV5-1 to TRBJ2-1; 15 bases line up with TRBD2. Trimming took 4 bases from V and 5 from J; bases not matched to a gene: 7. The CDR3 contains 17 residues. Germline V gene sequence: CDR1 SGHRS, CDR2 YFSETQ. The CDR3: CASSKGLAGGLNNEQFF. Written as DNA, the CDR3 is TGCGCCAGCAGCAAGGGACTAGCGGGGGGCTTAAACAATGAGCAGTTCTTC.